The next 31 T cell receptor beta chains were all read from a single sample in a study of cytomegalovirus exposure and HLA in healthy donors. Researchers ran the PCR with 60 Vbeta and 13 Jbeta primers. Here immunoSEQ multiplex PCR was the method, and the copy in TCRdb shows in-frame clones only, minus some. There are 130,000 to 150,000 clones in the sample; over 60% occur only once, and roughly 2.1% lies in the top ten. Sequenced: PBMCs. These receptors all come from a man in his forties or fifties in good health and CMV-seronegative.

The chain has TRBV6-1 and TRBJ1-6, with 7 bases matching TRBD1. This CDR3 has 14 amino acids. Germline V CDR1 and CDR2: MNHNS, SASEGT. Trimming removed 6 bases from V and 7 bases from J; junction bases left unmatched: 6. CDR3 region: CASRAGTVNSPLHF. In DNA, the CDR3 is TGTGCCAGCAGGGCCGGGACAGTGAATTCACCCCTCCACTTT.

The rearrangement joins TRBV15 to TRBJ2-7, with TRBD1 identical over 9 bases. The CDR3 totals 15 residues. Losses at the gene ends were 0 bases for V and 3 bases for J; bases not matched to a gene: 3. CDR1 is LNHNV, CDR2 YYDKDF, per germline (reference sequence). This CDR3 reads CATSRDRQGGYEQYF. The DNA of the CDR3 is TGTGCCACCAGCAGAGATCGACAGGGGGGCTACGAGCAGTACTTC.

The genes are TRBV28 and TRBJ2-7; D ambiguous. Trimming cost V 2 bases and J 0 bases, with 14 bases left between them. In germline, CDR1 is MDHEN, CDR2 SYDVKM. CDR3 length: 16 residues. The CDR3 here is CASSLQQFGSSYEQYF. CDR3 coding DNA: TGTGCCAGCAGTTTACAACAGTTCGGCAGCTCCTACGAGCAGTACTTC.

CDR3 DNA: TGTGCCAGCAGTGAAGCGGGGGCCAATGAGCAGTTCTTC. Protein: CASSEAGANEQFF. This sequence joins TRBV6-1 and TRBJ2-1, with a weak D call TRBD1 (6 bases). The germline V gene encodes CDR1 MNHNS and CDR2 SASEGT. V was cut by 0 bases and J by 6 bases, with 6 bases left in between. This CDR3 has 13 amino acids.

This CDR3 reads CASSLDRNEKLFF. Here the CDR3 DNA reads TGCGCCAGCAGCTTGGACAGAAATGAAAAACTGTTTTTT. V and J are TRBV5-1 and TRBJ1-4; D not resolved. Germline V gene data show CDR1 as SGHRS and CDR2 as YFSETQ. Deletions cut 0 bases from V and 5 bases from J, with 5 bases between. This CDR3 comprises 13 residues.

Of note for this clone: A read error may account for a junction end that differs from germline. J is TRBJ1-5 and V is TRBV6-1; unclear D gene. CDR1 MNHNS and CDR2 SASEGT come from the germline V gene. The CDR3 covers 14 residues. DNA of the CDR3: TGTGCCAGCAGTGTTCTCGGGGTAGGCCAGCCCCAGAATTTT. Amino acids: CASSVLGVGQPQNF.

The chain joins TRBV4-2 to TRBJ2-7, with TRBD1 matching over 7 bases. This CDR3 is built from 15 residues. In germline, CDR1 is LGHNA, CDR2 YNFKEQ. The trim removed 0 bases at V and 5 bases at J, leaving 7 bases unmatched. CDR3 DNA: TGTGCCAGCAGCCAAGAAGCAGGGGGTTTAAACGAGCAGTACTTC. The encoded protein is CASSQEAGGLNEQYF.

V is TRBV2 and J is TRBJ1-4; the match to TRBD1 covers 7 bases. The CDR3 totals 16 residues. The J segment lost 7 bases and the V segment lost 0 bases, leaving 8 bases of the junction unmatched. Germline loops: CDR1 SNHLY, CDR2 FYNNEI. For the CDR3, the DNA is TGTGCCAGCAGTGAAGCCCTAGGGGGCTTTGGTGAAAAACTGTTTTTT. This translates into CASSEALGGFGEKLFF.

The chain joins TRBV30 to TRBJ1-1; D gene ambiguous. This CDR3 comprises 13 residues. Trimming removed 8 bases at V and 0 bases at J, with 13 bases between. CDR1 GTSNPN and CDR2 SVGIG come from the germline V gene (reference sequence). In nucleotides, the CDR3 is TGTGCCCTCAGCGGGGATATGAACACTGAAGCTTTCTTT. Translated, it gives CALSGDMNTEAFF.

This clone is a singleton in its sample. This rearrangement joins TRBV7-2 to TRBJ2-7; TRBD1 might be the D (7 bases). Trimming cost V 6 bases and J 2 bases, with 17 bases left between them. The CDR3 covers 15 residues. Per germline, CDR1 SGHTA and CDR2 FQGNSA. Here the CDR3 DNA reads TGTGCCAGCAGATCGACAGGGAGGAGCCCCTACGAGCAGTACTTC. Its translation is CASRSTGRSPYEQYF.

This sequence joins TRBV6-5 and TRBJ2-7, with unresolved D. This CDR3 comprises 14 residues. The germline CDR1 and CDR2 sequences are MNHEY and SVGAGI. Trimming took 1 base from V and 3 from J, leaving 10 bases between them. In DNA, the CDR3 is TGTGCCAGCAGTTACTACTCTCCGGGCTACGAGCAGTACTTC. Translating gives CASSYYSPGYEQYF.

Comment on this clone: Germline is not matched at one junction end, which may reflect a read error. The chain carries TRBV6-5 and TRBJ1-5; 8 bases align to TRBD1. Germline lookup yields CDR1 MNHEY and CDR2 SVGAGI. The CDR3 sequence is 12 residues long. The CDR3 sequence: CASRDRDQPQNF. In DNA form, the CDR3 reads TGTGCCAGCAGGGACAGGGATCAGCCCCAGAATTTT.

In this sample, this clone turned up a few times. The chain is built from TRBV4-3 and TRBJ2-5; TRBD2 matches at 9 bases. After removal of 1 base from V and 5 bases from J, the junction contained 8 bases not matched to a gene. Germline V CDR1 and CDR2: LGHNA, YSLEER. CDR3 size: 16 residues. In DNA form, the CDR3 reads TGCGCCAGCAGCCAAGGGGGTAGCGGGAGAGGGGAGACCCAGTACTTC. Its translation: CASSQGGSGRGETQYF.

This chain uses TRBV19 with TRBJ1-5; TRBD1 matches at 11 bases. The CDR3 runs to 14 residues. V shed 6 bases and J 6 bases; nucleotides not matched to a gene: 4. Germline loops: CDR1 LNHDA, CDR2 SQIVND (reference sequence). CDR3 region: CASSWDRGVQPQHF. As DNA, the CDR3 is TGTGCCAGTAGCTGGGACAGGGGGGTTCAGCCCCAGCATTTT.

The chain couples TRBV30 to TRBJ2-7, with 7 bases fitting TRBD1. The V gene's germline CDR1 is GTSNPN and CDR2 SVGIG (reference sequence). Unmatched junction bases numbered 9, after V lost 1 base and J lost 3 bases. The CDR3 runs 15 residues. The CDR3, as DNA: TGTGCCTGGAGTGCGCGGCCAGGGGGATACTACGAGCAGTACTTC. Translating it yields CAWSARPGGYYEQYF.

The V gene is TRBV18, the J gene TRBJ2-2; TRBD1 matches at 9 bases. There are 15 residues in the CDR3. The V segment lost 3 bases and the J segment 6 bases; nucleotides outside the gene matches: 5. Germline assignment: CDR1 KGHSH and CDR2 LQKENI. CDR3 coding DNA: TGTGCCAGCTCACCCCGACAGGGGGTAGCCGGGGAGCTGTTTTTT. Protein product: CASSPRQGVAGELFF.

The J gene is TRBJ2-7, the V gene TRBV15; weak D call: TRBD2 (7 bases). Germline CDR1 and CDR2: LNHNV and YYDKDF (reference sequence). V dropped 7 bases and J dropped 0 bases, with 13 bases sitting between them. The CDR3 runs 14 residues. CDR3 DNA sequence: TGTGCCACCAAAGGGGGGGACCGCTCCTACGAGCAGTACTTC. Protein sequence: CATKGGDRSYEQYF.

The chain joins TRBV5-1 to TRBJ2-5; 10 bases match TRBD1. The CDR3 has 15 residues. Germline-derived CDR1 and CDR2 are SGHRS and YFSETQ. The V and J ends lost 2 bases and 4 bases, in that order; junction bases with no gene match: 5. CDR3 region: CASSFSDRGIETQYF. The CDR3 bases are TGCGCCAGCAGCTTCTCGGACAGGGGGATAGAGACCCAGTACTTC.

The gene calls are TRBV6-5 and TRBJ2-7, with D perhaps matching TRBD2 (6 bases). The CDR3 has 15 amino acids. Germline V gene data show CDR1 as MNHEY and CDR2 as SVGAGI. The V end lost 2 bases, the J end lost 5 bases, and 16 bases lay between the germline ends. The CDR3: CASSYIGGAGHEQYF. CDR3 DNA: TGTGCCAGCAGTTACATCGGCGGGGCAGGCCACGAGCAGTACTTC.

This clone was seen a handful of times. The CDR3 DNA reads TGCAGCGCCTCCCTGGGGACAGGAGGCGAGCAGTACTTC. Protein: CSASLGTGGEQYF. This chain links TRBV29-1 with TRBJ2-7; 8 bases line up with TRBD1. This CDR3 region has 13 residues. Per the germline V gene, CDR1 is SQVTM and CDR2 is ANQGSEA. The V gene end was trimmed by 7 bases and the J gene end by 6 bases; junction bases not matched to a gene: 11.

Only one count was recorded for this clone. V is TRBV6-5 and J is TRBJ2-7, with a tentative D call TRBD2 (6 bases). Germline CDR1 is MNHEY and CDR2 is SVGAGI. V lost 3 bases to trimming and J lost 2 bases, with 14 bases between them. This CDR3 is built from 15 residues. CDR3 nucleotide sequence: TGTGCCAGCAGTTATCGGAGCGGGCCGGCCTACGAGCAGTACTTC. It codes for CASSYRSGPAYEQYF.

The gene calls are TRBV2 and TRBJ2-3; 10 bases fit TRBD2. This CDR3 contains 14 residues. V lost 5 bases to trimming and J lost 5 bases; unmatched junction nucleotides: 4. The germline V gene has CDR1 SNHLY and CDR2 FYNNEI. CDR3 nucleotides: TGTGCCAGCAGTAAACGACTAGCGGGAGATACGCAGTATTTT. This translates into CASSKRLAGDTQYF.

V is TRBV7-9 and J is TRBJ1-1; D remains ambiguous. From germline, CDR1 is SEHNR and CDR2 FQNEAQ (reference sequence). The V and J ends lost 10 bases and 1 base respectively, with 10 bases between them. This CDR3 has 12 amino acids. The CDR3 DNA follows: TGTGCCACCGCCGAGGGGAACACTGAAGCTTTCTTT. It specifies CATAEGNTEAFF.

The chain links TRBV7-6 to TRBJ2-5, with a weak D call TRBD2 (5 bases). The CDR3 covers 13 residues. Germline CDR1 is SGHVS and CDR2 is FNYEAQ. V was clipped by 1 base and J by 2 bases, with 5 bases between them. This chain's CDR3 is CASSLGRQETQYF. CDR3 nucleotides: TGTGCCAGCAGCTTAGGGAGGCAAGAGACCCAGTACTTC.

The rearrangement uses TRBV5-1 and TRBJ1-1; D might be TRBD1 (5 bases). V lost 6 bases, J lost 5 bases, and 20 bases lay in between. CDR1 is SGHRS and CDR2 is YFSETQ in the germline V gene. This CDR3 comprises 15 residues. The DNA for the CDR3 is TGCGCCAGCACGTATGGACCGGGGGGAGGGACTGAAGCTTTCTTT. This codes for CASTYGPGGGTEAFF.

This rearrangement joins TRBV1 to TRBJ2-7; the table names TRBD2, a call not compared with the DNA. TRBV1 is shown as a pseudogene. CDR3 size: 18 residues. Written as DNA, the CDR3 is TGCACCAGCAGCCAAATATACCTAGCGGGAGGGCGTAAACACGAGCAGTACTTC. This codes for CTSSQIYLAGGRKHEQYF.

The chain is built from TRBV19 and TRBJ1-5, with 9 bases aligning to TRBD1. Germline V lookup: CDR1 LNHDA, CDR2 SQIVND (reference sequence). This CDR3 spans 17 amino acids. V gave up 2 bases and J gave up 6 bases; unmatched junction bases: 11. CDR3 sequence (DNA): TGTGCCAGTAGTATACAAGGCCTCAGGACAGGGGTTCAGCCCCAGCATTTT. Translated: CASSIQGLRTGVQPQHF.

The chain is built from TRBV5-1 and TRBJ1-4; D ambiguous. CDR3 length equals 14 residues. Per the germline V gene, CDR1 is SGHRS and CDR2 is YFSETQ. V was trimmed by 1 base and J by 7 bases, leaving 11 bases between them. CDR3 loop: CASSLTAGSEKLFF. The CDR3 DNA sequence: TGCGCCAGCAGCTTGACAGCCGGTTCTGAAAAACTGTTTTTT.

The chain has TRBV5-4 and TRBJ1-2; possibly TRBD1 for D (5 bases). The V gene's germline CDR1 is SGHNT and CDR2 YYREEE (reference sequence). The ends were cut back, 4 bases at V and 6 bases at J, with 13 bases in the middle. This CDR3 is built from 13 residues. The CDR3: CASSRETANGYTF. The CDR3 nucleotides are TGTGCCAGCAGCCGGGAGACAGCTAATGGCTACACCTTC.

CDR3 residues: CASFGGAGELFF. The CDR3 nucleotides read TGTGCCAGCTTTGGGGGCGCCGGGGAGCTGTTTTTT. The rearrangement joins TRBV27 to TRBJ2-2; possible D gene TRBD1, 6 bases. V was shortened by 8 bases and J by 6 bases, with 10 bases between the two germline ends. This CDR3 comprises 12 residues. The germline V gene has CDR1 MNHEY and CDR2 SMNVEV (reference sequence).

In this sample, this clone turned up once. The V call is TRBV7-6, the J call TRBJ2-7, with TRBD2 matching 10 bases. This CDR3 comprises 17 residues. V trimming: 6 bases; J trimming: 4 bases; junction bases outside the gene matches: 15. Germline CDR1 and CDR2: SGHVS and FNYEAQ. The CDR3 sequence is CASSRLAGASNLYEQYF. The CDR3 DNA sequence: TGTGCCAGCAGTAGGCTAGCGGGGGCCTCGAACCTTTACGAGCAGTACTTC.